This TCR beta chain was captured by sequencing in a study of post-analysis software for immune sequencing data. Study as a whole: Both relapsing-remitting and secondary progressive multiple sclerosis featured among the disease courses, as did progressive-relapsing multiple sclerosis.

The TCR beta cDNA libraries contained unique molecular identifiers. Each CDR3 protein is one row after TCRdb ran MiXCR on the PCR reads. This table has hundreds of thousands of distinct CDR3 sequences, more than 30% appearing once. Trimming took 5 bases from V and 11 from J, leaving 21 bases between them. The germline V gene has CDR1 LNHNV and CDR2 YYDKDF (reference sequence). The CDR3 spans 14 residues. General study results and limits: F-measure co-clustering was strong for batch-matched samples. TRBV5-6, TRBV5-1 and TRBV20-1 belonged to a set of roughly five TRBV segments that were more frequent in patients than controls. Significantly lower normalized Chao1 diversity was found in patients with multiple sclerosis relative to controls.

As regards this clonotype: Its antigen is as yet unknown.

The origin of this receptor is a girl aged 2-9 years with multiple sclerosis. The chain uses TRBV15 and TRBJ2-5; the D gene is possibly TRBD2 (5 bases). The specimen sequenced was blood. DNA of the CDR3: TGTGCCACCAGCTCCCGAGGTGGTCGGGGTGAGCAGTACTTC. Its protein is CATSSRGGRGEQYF.